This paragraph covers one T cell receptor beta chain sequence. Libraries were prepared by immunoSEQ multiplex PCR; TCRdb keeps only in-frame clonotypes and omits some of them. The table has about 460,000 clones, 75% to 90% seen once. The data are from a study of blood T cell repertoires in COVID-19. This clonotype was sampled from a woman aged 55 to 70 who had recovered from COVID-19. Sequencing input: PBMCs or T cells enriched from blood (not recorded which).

CDR3 in DNA: TGCGCCAGCAGCCAAGTCCGGGCAGGGAAAGAGACCCAGTACTTC. It yields the protein CASSQVRAGKETQYF. J is TRBJ2-5 and V is TRBV4-1, with TRBD1 as a possible D gene (5 bases). Trimming shortened V by 1 base and J by 3 bases, and 12 bases separated the two germline ends. Germline values: CDR1 MGHRA, CDR2 YSYEKL. This CDR3 contains 15 residues.